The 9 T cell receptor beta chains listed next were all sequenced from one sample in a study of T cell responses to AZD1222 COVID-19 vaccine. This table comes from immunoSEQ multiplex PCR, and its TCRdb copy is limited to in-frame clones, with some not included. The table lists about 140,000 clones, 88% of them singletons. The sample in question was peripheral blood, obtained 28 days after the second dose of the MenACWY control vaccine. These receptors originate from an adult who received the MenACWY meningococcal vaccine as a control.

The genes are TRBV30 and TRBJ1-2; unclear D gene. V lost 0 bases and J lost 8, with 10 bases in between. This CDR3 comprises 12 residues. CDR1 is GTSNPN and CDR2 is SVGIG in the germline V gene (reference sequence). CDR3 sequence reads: CAWSVDVEGYTF. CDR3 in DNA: TGTGCCTGGAGTGTAGATGTTGAGGGCTACACCTTC.

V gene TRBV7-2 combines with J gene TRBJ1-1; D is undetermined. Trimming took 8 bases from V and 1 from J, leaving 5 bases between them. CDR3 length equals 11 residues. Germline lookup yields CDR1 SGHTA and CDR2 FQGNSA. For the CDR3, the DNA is TGTGCCAGCCAACGGAACACTGAAGCTTTCTTT. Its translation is CASQRNTEAFF.

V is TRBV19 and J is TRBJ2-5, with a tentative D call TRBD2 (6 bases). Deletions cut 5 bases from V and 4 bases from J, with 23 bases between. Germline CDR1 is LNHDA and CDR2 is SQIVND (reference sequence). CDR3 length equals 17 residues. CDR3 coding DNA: TGTGCCAGTAGTCTCCGGGACTTTAGACTTTGGGGAGAGACCCAGTACTTC. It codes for CASSLRDFRLWGETQYF.

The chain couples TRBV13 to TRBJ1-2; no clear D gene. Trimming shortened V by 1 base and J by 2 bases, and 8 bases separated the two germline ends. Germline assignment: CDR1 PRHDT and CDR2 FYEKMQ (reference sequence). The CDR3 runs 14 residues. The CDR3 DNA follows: TGTGCCAGCAGCTTAGTGGGCCAAAACTATGGCTACACCTTC. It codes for CASSLVGQNYGYTF.

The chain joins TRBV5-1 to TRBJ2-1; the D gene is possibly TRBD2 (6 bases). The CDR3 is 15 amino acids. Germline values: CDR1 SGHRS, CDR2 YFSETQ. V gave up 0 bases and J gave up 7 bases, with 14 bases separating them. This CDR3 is CASSLGGTFINEQFF. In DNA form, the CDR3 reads TGCGCCAGCAGCTTGGGAGGGACTTTTATAAATGAGCAGTTCTTC.

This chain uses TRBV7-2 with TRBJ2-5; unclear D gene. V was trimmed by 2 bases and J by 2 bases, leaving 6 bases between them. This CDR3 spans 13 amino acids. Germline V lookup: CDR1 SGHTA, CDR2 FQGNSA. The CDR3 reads CASSLIRQETQYF. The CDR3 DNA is TGTGCCAGCAGCTTAATCAGACAAGAGACCCAGTACTTC.

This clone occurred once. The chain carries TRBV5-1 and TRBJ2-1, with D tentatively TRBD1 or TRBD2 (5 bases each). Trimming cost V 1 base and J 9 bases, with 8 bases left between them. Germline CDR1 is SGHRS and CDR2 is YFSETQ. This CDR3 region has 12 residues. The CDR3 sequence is CASSLPGSEQFF. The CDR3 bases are TGCGCCAGCAGCTTGCCAGGGAGTGAGCAGTTCTTC. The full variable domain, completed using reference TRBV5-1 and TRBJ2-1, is KAGVTQTPRYLIKTRGQQVTLSCSPISGHRSVSWYQQTPGQGLQFLFEYFSETQRNKGNFPGRFSGRQFSNSRSEMNVSTLELGDSALYLCASSLPGSEQFFGPGTRLTVL.

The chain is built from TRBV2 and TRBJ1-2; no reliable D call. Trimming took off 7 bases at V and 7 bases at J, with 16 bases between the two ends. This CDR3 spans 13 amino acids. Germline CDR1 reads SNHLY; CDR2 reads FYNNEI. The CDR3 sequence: CASIQAQKGGYTF. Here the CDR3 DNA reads TGTGCCAGCATCCAAGCACAGAAGGGTGGCTACACCTTC.

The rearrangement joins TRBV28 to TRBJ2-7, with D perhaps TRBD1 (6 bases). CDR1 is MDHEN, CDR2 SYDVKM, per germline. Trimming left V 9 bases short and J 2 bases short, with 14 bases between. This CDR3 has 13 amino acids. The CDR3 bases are TGTGCCAGTGGACAGAAAGTACCCTACGAGCAGTACTTC. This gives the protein CASGQKVPYEQYF.